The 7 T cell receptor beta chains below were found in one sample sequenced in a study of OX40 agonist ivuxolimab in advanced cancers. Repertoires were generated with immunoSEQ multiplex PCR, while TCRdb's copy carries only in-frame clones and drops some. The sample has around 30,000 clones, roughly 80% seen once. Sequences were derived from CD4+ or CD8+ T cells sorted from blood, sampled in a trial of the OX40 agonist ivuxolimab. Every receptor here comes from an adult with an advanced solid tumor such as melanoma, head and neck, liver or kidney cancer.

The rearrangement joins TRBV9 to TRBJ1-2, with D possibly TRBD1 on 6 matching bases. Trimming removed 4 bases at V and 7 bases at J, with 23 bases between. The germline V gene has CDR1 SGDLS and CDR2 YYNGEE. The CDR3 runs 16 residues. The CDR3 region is CASSQQGEQGSFGYTF. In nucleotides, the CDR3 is TGTGCCAGCAGCCAACAAGGGGAACAGGGATCTTTTGGCTACACCTTC.

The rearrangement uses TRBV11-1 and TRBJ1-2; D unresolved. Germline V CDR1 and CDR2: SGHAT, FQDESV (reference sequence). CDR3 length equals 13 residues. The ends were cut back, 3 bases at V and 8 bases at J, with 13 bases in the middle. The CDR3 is CASSFREAEGYTF. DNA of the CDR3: TGTGCCAGCAGCTTCCGGGAGGCGGAAGGCTACACCTTC.

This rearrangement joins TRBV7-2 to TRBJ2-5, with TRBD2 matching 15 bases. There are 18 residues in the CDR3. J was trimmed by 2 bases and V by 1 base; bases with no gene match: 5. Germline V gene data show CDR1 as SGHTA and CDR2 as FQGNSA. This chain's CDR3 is CASSLVAGTSGRQETQYF. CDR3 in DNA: TGTGCCAGCAGCTTAGTCGCGGGGACTAGCGGGAGGCAAGAGACCCAGTACTTC.

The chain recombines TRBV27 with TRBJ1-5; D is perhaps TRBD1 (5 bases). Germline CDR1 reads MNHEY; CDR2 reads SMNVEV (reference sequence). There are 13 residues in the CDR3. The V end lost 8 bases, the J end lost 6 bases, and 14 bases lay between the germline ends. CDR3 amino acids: CASSTGITQPQHF. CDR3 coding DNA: TGTGCCAGCTCCACAGGAATTACTCAGCCCCAGCATTTT.

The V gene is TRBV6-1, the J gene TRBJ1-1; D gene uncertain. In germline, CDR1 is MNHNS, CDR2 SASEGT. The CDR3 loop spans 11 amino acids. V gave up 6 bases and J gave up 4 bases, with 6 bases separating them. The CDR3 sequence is CASREFTEAFF. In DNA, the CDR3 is TGTGCCAGCAGGGAATTCACTGAAGCTTTCTTT.

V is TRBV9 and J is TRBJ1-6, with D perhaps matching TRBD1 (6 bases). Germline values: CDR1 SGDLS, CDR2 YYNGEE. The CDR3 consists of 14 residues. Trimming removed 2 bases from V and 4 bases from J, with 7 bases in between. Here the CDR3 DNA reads TGTGCCAGCAGCGTGGACAGTTATAATTCACCCCTCCACTTT. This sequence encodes CASSVDSYNSPLHF.

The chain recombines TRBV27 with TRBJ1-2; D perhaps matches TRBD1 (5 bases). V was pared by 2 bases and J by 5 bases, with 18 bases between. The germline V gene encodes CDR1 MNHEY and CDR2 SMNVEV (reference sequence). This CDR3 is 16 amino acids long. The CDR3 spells CASSLGGRDGSYGYTF. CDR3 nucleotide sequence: TGTGCCAGCAGTTTAGGAGGTAGGGACGGTTCGTATGGCTACACCTTC.